This T cell receptor (beta chain) was retrieved from a study of T cells in Graves' hyperthyroidism and ophthalmopathy. Findings and caveats of the study: Patients with ophthalmopathy were separated from those with stable hyperthyroidism by a 13 V-J model. Blood also held most thyroid clonotypes expanded beyond 0.001.

About this clonotype: The antigen remains undetermined.

The CDR3 regions of TCR beta were amplified from RNA transcripts. An initial round of RT-PCR targeting the TCR CDR3 relied on the HTBI primer set. TCRdb re-called the multiplex PCR reads through MiXCR, storing one row per CDR3 protein. The sample yields 450,000 to 700,000 distinct CDR3 sequences, around 46% seen once. CDR3 length: 16 amino acids. The germline gives CDR1 ENHRY, CDR2 SYGVKD. The ends lost 4 bases at V and 7 bases at J; junction bases unmatched: 7. Uncontrolled infections, other autoimmune diseases, pregnancy or lactation led to exclusion of patients. V gene TRBV10-3 combines with J gene TRBJ1-4, with 12 bases lining up with TRBD1. The specimen sequenced was peripheral blood or thyroid tissue (not recorded which). The source is an adult woman with Graves' disease, either hyperthyroidism or ophthalmopathy (not recorded which). CDR3 residues: CAISGGQGAYGEKLFF. In DNA, the CDR3 is TGTGCCATCAGTGGGGGACAGGGGGCGTACGGTGAAAAACTGTTTTTT.